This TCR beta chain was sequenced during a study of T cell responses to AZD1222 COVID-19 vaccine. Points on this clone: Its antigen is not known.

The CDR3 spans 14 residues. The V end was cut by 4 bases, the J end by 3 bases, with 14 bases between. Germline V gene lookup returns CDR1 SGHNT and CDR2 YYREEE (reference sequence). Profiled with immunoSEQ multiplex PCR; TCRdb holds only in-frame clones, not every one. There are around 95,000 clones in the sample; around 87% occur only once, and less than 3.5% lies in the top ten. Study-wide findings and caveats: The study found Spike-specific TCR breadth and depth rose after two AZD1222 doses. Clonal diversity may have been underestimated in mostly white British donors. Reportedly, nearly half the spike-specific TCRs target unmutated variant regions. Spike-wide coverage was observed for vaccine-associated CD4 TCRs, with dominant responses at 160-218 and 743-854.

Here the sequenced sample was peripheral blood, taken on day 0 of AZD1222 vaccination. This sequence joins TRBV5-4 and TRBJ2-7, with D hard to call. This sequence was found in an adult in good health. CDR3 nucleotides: TGTGCCAGCAGCCAACCGGACGCAAGCTACGAGCAGTACTTC. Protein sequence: CASSQPDASYEQYF.